Listed below are T cell receptor beta chains from one sample, sequenced in a study of T cell repertoires in cytomegalovirus infection. For these receptors, no antigen is known. TCRdb fed the reads into MiXCR, producing one record per CDR3 protein. The sample holds 110,000 or so distinct CDR3 sequences, around 31% seen once. This material consisted of CD8+ T cells from cultured PBMCs, taken from culture after CMV antigen stimulation. These receptors originate from a human donor in good health (CMV status not recorded). Some clones in this sample may be carry-over from other donors' samples. Both conserved end residues are part of each CDR3. A D gene is named only where the DNA matches it firmly. Clone size appears in some rows only: once, few, many, or a class for an expanded clone.

clone size,V gene,D gene,J gene,CDR3 protein,CDR3 DNA
once,TRBV3-1,TRBD2,TRBJ2-3,CASSQDGLAGANTDTQYF,TGTGCCAGCAGCCAAGATGGACTAGCGGGGGCCAACACAGATACGCAGTATTTT
few,TRBV12-3/TRBV12-4,TRBD1,TRBJ1-3,CASSYRWDRGNTIYF,TGTGCCAGCAGTTATCGCTGGGACAGGGGAAACACCATATATTTT
many,TRBV4-1,.,TRBJ2-7,CASSQAVNSYEQYF,TGCGCCAGCAGCCAAGCGGTCAACTCCTACGAGCAGTACTTC
.,TRBV7-3,TRBD2,TRBJ2-1,CASSLTGTSGGGQFF,TGTGCCAGCAGCTTGACCGGGACTAGCGGGGGGGGGCAGTTCTTC
.,TRBV12-3/TRBV12-4,.,TRBJ2-1,CASTLTMGEQFF,TGTGCCAGCACCCTGACTATGGGTGAGCAGTTCTTC
.,TRBV28,.,TRBJ2-2,CASSSPDMGLHWVPGELFF,TGTGCCAGCAGTTCCCCCGATATGGGACTCCACTGGGTGCCCGGGGAGCTGTTTTTT
many,TRBV11-2,.,TRBJ1-1,CASRGVDTEAFF,TGTGCCAGCCGGGGGGTGGACACTGAAGCTTTCTTT
.,TRBV5-6,TRBD2,TRBJ2-3,CASSWMLAGGTDTQYF,TGTGCCAGCAGCTGGATGCTAGCGGGGGGCACAGATACGCAGTATTTT
.,TRBV6-5,.,TRBJ2-7,CASSYGGTEQYF,TGTGCCAGCAGTTATGGGGGGACTGAGCAGTACTTC
few,TRBV6-1,.,TRBJ2-1,CASLTELGEQFF,TGTGCCAGTCTGACGGAGCTCGGGGAGCAGTTCTTC
many,TRBV7-2,.,TRBJ1-1,CASSLGGNEAFF,TGTGCCAGCAGCTTAGGGGGGAATGAAGCTTTCTTT
few,TRBV7-6,.,TRBJ1-5,CASSLDPDQPQHF,TGTGCCAGCAGCTTAGATCCGGATCAGCCCCAGCATTTT
.,TRBV3-1,.,TRBJ2-1,CASSLDSSPYNEQFF,TGTGCCAGCAGCCTTGACAGTTCTCCCTACAATGAGCAGTTCTTC
few,TRBV10-3,TRBD1,TRBJ1-3,CAMNGDSGNTIYF,TGTGCCATGAACGGGGACAGTGGAAACACCATATATTTT
many,TRBV7-9,.,TRBJ1-4,CASSSYSQNEKLFF,TGTGCCAGCAGCTCCTACAGCCAAAATGAAAAACTGTTTTTT
few,TRBV12-3/TRBV12-4,.,TRBJ2-3,CASSFPGSTDTQYF,TGTGCCAGCAGTTTCCCCGGAAGCACAGATACGCAGTATTTT
few,TRBV28,TRBD2,TRBJ2-7,CASSSPKGPGGAAEQYF,TGTGCCAGCAGTTCACCTAAGGGGCCGGGGGGGGCGGCTGAGCAGTACTTC
.,TRBV5-6,TRBD1,TRBJ1-2,CASSPGQGARGYTF,TGTGCCAGCAGCCCAGGCCAGGGGGCGAGGGGCTACACCTTC
.,TRBV11-3,.,TRBJ1-1,CASSPTGGPGTEAFF,TGTGCCAGCAGCCCAACCGGGGGCCCTGGCACTGAAGCTTTCTTT
few,TRBV4-1,TRBD2,TRBJ2-3,CASSPGLAGTTQYF,TGCGCCAGCAGCCCGGGACTAGCGGGGACTACGCAGTATTTT
many,TRBV5-4,TRBD2,TRBJ2-3,CASGTSGGARDTQYF,TGTGCCAGCGGGACTAGCGGGGGGGCCCGAGATACGCAGTATTTT
.,TRBV12-3/TRBV12-4,.,TRBJ2-1,CASSFPGWGSYNEQFF,TGTGCCAGCAGTTTCCCAGGGTGGGGCTCCTACAATGAGCAGTTCTTC
many,TRBV7-6,TRBD2,TRBJ2-5,CASSLRRGEETQYF,TGTGCCAGCAGCTTACGGCGGGGGGAAGAGACCCAGTACTTC
.,TRBV19,TRBD1,TRBJ2-1,CASKPRGLRDEQFF,TGTGCCAGTAAGCCCAGGGGGCTGAGGGATGAGCAGTTCTTC
.,TRBV2,TRBD2,TRBJ2-1,CASSELSGGQSSYNEQFF,TGTGCCAGCAGTGAGCTTAGCGGGGGACAGAGCTCCTACAATGAGCAGTTCTTC
.,TRBV23-1,.,TRBJ1-4,CASSHPGLLQGLDEKLFF,TGCGCCAGTAGTCACCCGGGGTTGTTACAGGGACTCGATGAAAAACTGTTTTTT
few,TRBV7-6,.,TRBJ1-5,CASSQRGDQPQHF,TGTGCCAGCAGCCAAAGAGGGGACCAGCCCCAGCATTTT
once,TRBV14,TRBD1,TRBJ1-4,CASSPGQGTNEKLFF,TGTGCCAGCAGCCCCGGACAGGGCACTAATGAAAAACTGTTTTTT
.,TRBV18,.,TRBJ2-3,CASSTYYPTDTQYF,TGTGCCAGCTCGACCTACTACCCTACAGATACGCAGTATTTT
.,TRBV4-2,TRBD2,TRBJ2-3,CASRPSGGTQYF,TGTGCCAGCAGGCCTAGCGGGGGGACGCAGTATTTT
.,TRBV2,TRBD1,TRBJ1-5,CASTLGQRSNSNQPQHF,TGTGCCAGCACCCTGGGACAGAGGAGTAATAGCAATCAGCCCCAGCATTTT
.,TRBV5-4,.,TRBJ2-1,CASSKTGSSYNEQFF,TGTGCCAGCAGCAAGACAGGAAGCTCCTACAATGAGCAGTTCTTC
.,TRBV6-1,.,TRBJ1-5,CASSEGQGRKPQHF,TGTGCCAGCAGTGAAGGGCAGGGTAGGAAGCCCCAGCATTTT
.,TRBV5-4,.,TRBJ2-3,CASSWGSVTDTQYF,TGTGCCAGCAGCTGGGGGAGCGTCACAGATACGCAGTATTTT
few,TRBV11-2,TRBD1,TRBJ1-1,CASSLYRDRGTEAFF,TGTGCCAGCAGCTTATACCGGGACAGGGGCACTGAAGCTTTCTTT
.,TRBV20-1,.,TRBJ2-5,CSARVDSEETQYF,TGCAGTGCTAGAGTCGACAGCGAAGAGACCCAGTACTTC
.,TRBV7-2,.,TRBJ2-7,CASSLYSSGAGEQYF,TGTGCCAGCAGCTTGTACTCTAGTGGGGCGGGGGAGCAGTACTTC
few,TRBV27,.,TRBJ1-1,CASSLSMAGGQNTEAFF,TGTGCCAGCAGTTTATCGATGGCCGGGGGACAGAACACTGAAGCTTTCTTT
few,TRBV7-6,.,TRBJ1-4,CASSLNFGQTAATNEKLFF,TGTGCCAGCAGCTTGAATTTCGGACAGACGGCTGCAACTAATGAAAAACTGTTTTTT
few,TRBV5-1,.,TRBJ2-2,CASSAESVRTGELFF,TGCGCCAGCAGCGCCGAGAGTGTTCGCACCGGGGAGCTGTTTTTT
.,TRBV15,TRBD2,TRBJ2-1,CATSRDKGLARGNEQFF,TGTGCCACCAGCAGAGATAAGGGACTAGCGCGTGGCAATGAGCAGTTCTTC
.,TRBV7-9,.,TRBJ2-1,CASSLASAKYNEQFF,TGTGCCAGCAGCTTAGCCAGCGCCAAATACAATGAGCAGTTCTTC
.,TRBV10-3,TRBD1,TRBJ1-1,CAISDPDRENTEAFF,TGTGCCATCAGCGACCCTGACAGGGAGAACACTGAAGCTTTCTTT
.,TRBV12-3/TRBV12-4,.,TRBJ2-2,CASSPRDRVTGELFF,TGTGCCAGCAGTCCGCGGGACAGAGTCACCGGGGAGCTGTTTTTT
.,TRBV12-3/TRBV12-4,.,TRBJ2-1,CASSGVHNEQFF,TGTGCCAGCAGTGGCGTTCACAATGAGCAGTTCTTC
many,TRBV6-1,.,TRBJ2-7,CASSEWVGSAYEQYF,TGTGCCAGCAGTGAATGGGTTGGGTCTGCCTACGAGCAGTACTTC
few,TRBV5-1,.,TRBJ2-5,CASSLGTQETQYF,TGCGCCAGCAGCTTGGGAACTCAAGAGACCCAGTACTTC
.,TRBV28,TRBD2,TRBJ2-5,CASSPTSGGAGLTQYF,TGTGCCAGCAGCCCGACTAGCGGGGGGGCCGGGTTGACCCAGTACTTC
.,TRBV7-9,.,TRBJ1-1,CASSGGGTEAFF,TGTGCCAGCAGCGGAGGGGGCACTGAAGCTTTCTTT
once,TRBV4-1,.,TRBJ1-3,CASSQDQAGKIDTIYF,TGCGCCAGCAGCCAAGATCAGGCAGGGAAGATTGACACCATATATTTT
few,TRBV7-9,.,TRBJ2-5,CASSSNLFWETQYF,TGTGCCAGCAGCTCAAACCTATTTTGGGAGACCCAGTACTTC
.,TRBV6-5,.,TRBJ1-5,CASSPDSGLDQPQHF,TGTGCCAGCAGTCCAGACTCAGGGTTGGATCAGCCCCAGCATTTT
many,TRBV7-2,.,TRBJ1-2,CASSFRPWDGYTF,TGTGCCAGCAGCTTCCGGCCTTGGGACGGCTACACCTTC
.,TRBV5-4,.,TRBJ2-5,CASSLALAKETQYF,TGTGCCAGCAGCTTGGCCTTAGCAAAAGAGACCCAGTACTTC